Each of the 27 T cell receptor beta chains below was sequenced from the same sample in a study of blood T cells in healthy people across ages. The use of a sample-barcoded 5' primer and a J-beta primer mix characterized a second PCR of roughly 7 to 12 cycles. One entry per CDR3 protein results from TCRdb running MiXCR on the 5' RACE reads. The sample lists about 1,600,000 distinct CDR3 sequences; around 39% were seen once. The sample taken for sequencing was blood. These receptors originate from a woman aged 18-29 years in good health.

The chain employs TRBV6-2 or TRBV6-3 and TRBJ2-3; D is possibly TRBD1 (5 bases). The V and J ends lost 7 bases and 1 base respectively, with 12 bases between them. The germline gives CDR1 MNHEY, CDR2 SVGEGT. The CDR3 extends over 14 amino acids. The CDR3 nucleotides are TGTGCCAGCATCACAGGCTACGGCACAGATACGCAGTATTTT. It yields the protein CASITGYGTDTQYF.

The rearrangement links TRBV30 to TRBJ2-7; 7 nucleotides align to TRBD2. The end of the DNA is better explained by TRBJ2-5, so the J call may be wrong. This CDR3 contains 14 residues. CDR1 is GTSNPN, CDR2 SVGIG, per germline (reference sequence). The CDR3 region is CAWSVIAGRETQYF. The DNA for the CDR3 is TGTGCCTGGAGTGTGATAGCGGGCAGAGAGACCCAGTACTTC.

This clonotype was found a few times. The chain carries TRBV6-1 and TRBJ1-6; 9 bases line up with TRBD1. There are 14 residues in the CDR3. CDR1 is MNHNS and CDR2 is SASEGT in the germline V gene. The junction had 6 bases not matched to a gene; V was cut back by 7 bases and J by 8 bases. The CDR3 DNA sequence: TGTGCCAGCAATCGGGACAGGGTAGATTCACCCCTCCACTTT. Protein: CASNRDRVDSPLHF.

The chain carries TRBV7-2 and TRBJ2-3; TRBD2 matches 8 bases. Germline CDR1 and CDR2: SGHTA and FQGNSA. The trim removed 1 base at V and 2 bases at J, leaving 11 bases unmatched. CDR3 length equals 18 residues. The CDR3 is CASSLVGVAGGSTDTQYF. The CDR3, as DNA: TGTGCCAGCAGCTTAGTAGGTGTTGCGGGAGGCTCCACAGATACGCAGTATTTT. Drawing the rest from reference TRBV7-2 and TRBJ2-3, the complete variable domain is GAGVSQSPSNKVTEKGKDVELRCDPISGHTALYWYRQSLGQGLEFLIYFQGNSAPDKSGLPSDRFSAERTGGSVSTLTIQRTQQEDSAVYLCASSLVGVAGGSTDTQYFGPGTRLTVL.

The genes are TRBV27 and TRBJ2-3, with 7 bases that match TRBD2. The CDR3 totals 13 residues. Trimming took 4 bases from V and 9 from J; bases not matched to a gene: 7. Germline V lookup: CDR1 MNHEY, CDR2 SMNVEV (reference sequence). The CDR3 region has the DNA TGTGCCAGCAGTTCAATGACTAGCCCCACGCAGTATTTT. Amino acids: CASSSMTSPTQYF.

This clonotype was observed a handful of times. V is TRBV29-1 and J is TRBJ1-3; D is undetermined. The CDR3 length is 12 residues. V shed 5 bases and J shed 0 bases, with 5 bases lying between them. CDR1 is SQVTM and CDR2 is ANQGSEA in the germline V gene. The CDR3 DNA is TGCAGCGTTTCCCCCTCTGGAAACACCATATATTTT. It specifies CSVSPSGNTIYF.

This clonotype was seen more than once but under ten times. This chain joins TRBV7-3 and TRBJ2-3, with 7 bases aligning to TRBD1. V trimming: 2 bases; J trimming: 2 bases; junction bases outside the gene matches: 4. Germline V gives CDR1 SGHTA, CDR2 FQGTGA. The CDR3 covers 15 residues. The CDR3 reads CASSLGTALTDTQYF. The CDR3, as DNA: TGTGCCAGCAGCTTAGGGACAGCTCTCACAGATACGCAGTATTTT.

The rearrangement joins TRBV27 to TRBJ2-7, with TRBD1 matching 8 bases. The CDR3 runs to 15 residues. V shed 5 bases and J 3 bases; nucleotides not matched to a gene: 9. Germline CDR1 reads MNHEY; CDR2 reads SMNVEV (reference sequence). CDR3 in DNA: TGTGCCAGCAGTGCTCGCACAGGGGGGTACTACGAGCAGTACTTC. It yields the protein CASSARTGGYYEQYF.

This clonotype has just a few counts. The rearrangement uses TRBV2 and TRBJ2-1; 13 positions agree with TRBD2. V shed 8 bases, J shed 15 bases, and the junction held 13 bases outside the gene matches. Germline V lookup: CDR1 SNHLY, CDR2 FYNNEI. The CDR3 is 14 residues long. The CDR3 region is CASYPGTSGALGFF. The CDR3 DNA sequence: TGTGCCAGCTACCCCGGGACTAGCGGGGCTTTGGGGTTCTTC. The whole variable domain, remainder taken from reference TRBV2 and TRBJ2-1, is EPEVTQTPSHQVTQMGQEVILRCVPISNHLYFYWYRQILGQKVEFLVSFYNNEISEKSEIFDDQFSVERPDGSNFTLKIRSTKLEDSAMYFCASYPGTSGALGFFGPGTRLTVL.

With respect to this clonotype: Germline and junction disagree at one end, which may indicate a read error. V usage is TRBV12-3 or TRBV12-4 and J usage is TRBJ2-3; 7 positions agree with TRBD2. The CDR3 totals 15 residues. CDR3 sequence (DNA): TGTGCCAGCAGCCGTGGACTAGTGGGAGGAGATACGCAGTATTTC. This codes for CASSRGLVGGDTQYF.

This clonotype was detected only a few times. This rearrangement joins TRBV7-9 to TRBJ2-1; 13 nucleotides line up with TRBD2. This CDR3 is 15 amino acids long. Per the germline V gene, CDR1 is SEHNR and CDR2 is FQNEAQ (reference sequence). V was clipped by 5 bases and J by 6 bases; unmatched bases: 4. This chain's CDR3 is CASSRGTSGVNEQFF. Written as DNA, the CDR3 is TGTGCCAGCAGCCGCGGGACTAGCGGGGTCAATGAGCAGTTCTTC.

This clonotype was seen a single time. The V and J genes are TRBV12-3 or TRBV12-4 and TRBJ2-5; D may correspond to TRBD1 or TRBD2 (5 bases each). V dropped 8 bases and J dropped 0 bases, with 16 bases sitting between them. This CDR3 region has 15 residues. The CDR3 sequence: CASPLGRAYQETQYF. CDR3 DNA: TGTGCCAGCCCCTTGGGGCGGGCGTACCAAGAGACCCAGTACTTC.

The chain has TRBV12-5 and TRBJ2-7, with 8 nucleotides matching TRBD2. V lost 7 bases, J lost 5 bases, and 13 bases stayed unmatched. CDR1 LGHNT and CDR2 FRNRAP come from the germline V gene. This CDR3 is 15 amino acids long. The DNA of the CDR3 is TGTGCTAGTGCCCCGGGTAGCGGGATAGTGAACGAGCAGTACTTC. Protein: CASAPGSGIVNEQYF.

The V and J genes are TRBV18 and TRBJ2-1; D might be TRBD2 (6 bases). Trimming took 2 bases from V and 3 from J, leaving 23 bases between them. The CDR3 sequence is 19 residues long. The germline V gene encodes CDR1 KGHSH and CDR2 LQKENI. The CDR3 sequence is CASSPGTDYGFTNYNEQFF. The DNA for the CDR3 is TGTGCCAGCTCACCAGGGACGGACTATGGGTTCACAAACTACAATGAGCAGTTCTTC.

This clonotype showed up just a few times. The CDR3 sequence: CSVEATMNTEAFF. The CDR3, as DNA: TGCAGCGTTGAAGCAACGATGAACACTGAAGCTTTCTTT. This sequence joins TRBV29-1 and TRBJ1-1, with D uncertain. V dropped 1 base and J dropped 0 bases, with 6 bases sitting between them. The CDR3 extends over 13 amino acids. Germline assignment: CDR1 SQVTM and CDR2 ANQGSEA.

This chain links TRBV6-1 with TRBJ2-1; D is unclear. V was shortened by 3 bases and J by 11 bases, with 17 bases between the two germline ends. Germline assignment: CDR1 MNHNS and CDR2 SASEGT. The CDR3 spans 14 residues. DNA for the CDR3: TGTGCCAGCAGTGAGCTCTCCATCGCACCACAGCAGTTCTTC. It is translated as CASSELSIAPQQFF.

The genes are TRBV29-1 and TRBJ2-1; D is unresolved. The DNA matches TRBJ2-7 better at its end, which makes the J call doubtful. This CDR3 has 16 residues. CDR1 is SQVTM and CDR2 is ANQGSEA in the germline V gene. CDR3 region: CSVDTALPTSYNEQYF. As DNA, the CDR3 is TGCAGCGTTGACACGGCACTACCAACCTCCTACAATGAGCAGTACTTC.

This clonotype was seen repeatedly, ten times or more. The genes are TRBV29-1 and TRBJ2-3; D not resolved. V was shortened by 4 bases and J by 6 bases, with 8 bases between the two germline ends. Germline CDR1 and CDR2: SQVTM and ANQGSEA. CDR3 length equals 11 residues. The CDR3 coding sequence is TGCAGCGTTGCTCAAGGGGATACGCAGTATTTT. Protein: CSVAQGDTQYF.

V is TRBV24-1 and J is TRBJ2-1, with TRBD2 as a possible D gene (6 bases). Germline CDR1 is KGHDR and CDR2 is SFDVKD. The V and J ends lost 4 bases and 12 bases respectively, with 21 bases between them. The CDR3 covers 15 residues. The CDR3 sequence is CATSDGTRDTDTQFF. Written as DNA, the CDR3 is TGTGCCACCAGTGACGGGACTCGAGACACAGATACGCAGTTCTTC.

The rearrangement uses TRBV12-5 and TRBJ2-3, with D possibly TRBD1 on 6 matching bases. The CDR3 is 16 amino acids. The V end was cut by 3 bases, the J end by 2 bases, with 15 bases between. The germline V gene has CDR1 LGHNT and CDR2 FRNRAP. The CDR3 region is CASGFLGTMTTDTQYF. In nucleotides, the CDR3 is TGTGCTAGTGGTTTTCTCGGGACAATGACCACAGATACGCAGTATTTT. Full variable domain (remainder filled in from reference TRBV12-5 and TRBJ2-3): DARVTQTPRHKVTEMGQEVTMRCQPILGHNTVFWYRQTMMQGLELLAYFRNRAPLDDSGMPKDRFSAEMPDATLATLKIQPSEPRDSAVYFCASGFLGTMTTDTQYFGPGTRLTVL.

A few counts support this clonotype. The chain carries TRBV27 and TRBJ2-4, with 9 positions matching TRBD1. The J call may not be correct, given that the DNA end is closer to TRBJ2-5. Germline loops: CDR1 MNHEY, CDR2 SMNVEV (reference sequence). The CDR3 is made up of 16 amino acids. The CDR3 loop is CASSFLTGTGKETQYF. The CDR3 nucleotides read TGTGCCAGCAGTTTTCTTACGGGGACAGGGAAAGAGACCCAGTACTTC.

In DNA, the CDR3 is TGTGCCAGCAGCTTAGCAGCGGGAGGGGACATTCAGTACTTC. It is translated as CASSLAAGGDIQYF. This chain uses TRBV7-2 with TRBJ2-4, with 10 bases identical to TRBD2. Germline V CDR1 and CDR2: SGHTA, FQGNSA. This CDR3 is built from 14 residues. With V trimmed by 0 bases and J by 8 bases, 1 base remained unmatched. The entire variable domain, with the rest obtained from reference TRBV7-2 and TRBJ2-4, is as follows: GAGVSQSPSNKVTEKGKDVELRCDPISGHTALYWYRQSLGQGLEFLIYFQGNSAPDKSGLPSDRFSAERTGGSVSTLTIQRTQQEDSAVYLCASSLAAGGDIQYFGAGTRLSVL.

The genes are TRBV20-1 and TRBJ2-1, with 8 bases matching TRBD1. Trimming removed 6 bases from V and 7 bases from J; junction bases left unmatched: 8. Per germline, CDR1 DFQATT and CDR2 SNEGSKA (reference sequence). The length of the CDR3 is 13 residues. In nucleotides, the CDR3 is TGCAGTGCAGCGCAGGGGGCGCGTAATGAGCAGTTCTTC. It is translated as CSAAQGARNEQFF.

This clonotype was observed a handful of times. The gene calls are TRBV20-1 and TRBJ2-5; no clear D. V gave up 0 bases and J gave up 1 base, with 9 bases separating them. The CDR3 totals 14 residues. CDR1 is DFQATT, CDR2 SNEGSKA, per germline (reference sequence). The CDR3 DNA reads as TGCAGTGCTAGAGATAGGTCTACCCAAGAGACCCAGTACTTC. Protein sequence: CSARDRSTQETQYF.

In this sample, this clonotype turned up a few times. This chain uses TRBV29-1 with TRBJ2-7; TRBD1 agrees at 9 bases. The junction had 10 bases not matched to a gene; V was cut back by 7 bases and J by 6 bases. This CDR3 is 13 amino acids long. CDR1 and CDR2 from the germline V gene are SQVTM and ANQGSEA. The CDR3 sequence: CSASGQGRGEQYF. The DNA of the CDR3 is TGCAGCGCCTCAGGACAGGGGAGGGGCGAGCAGTACTTC.

About this clonotype itself: An end of the junction does not agree with germline; a read error may underlie this. CDR3 bases: TGTGTCAGCAAAGGGGCTAGCGGGGACTACAATGAGCAGTTCTTC. As protein: CVSKGASGDYNEQFF. The rearrangement uses TRBV6-1 and TRBJ2-1; 9 positions match TRBD2. Per germline, CDR1 MNHNS and CDR2 SASEGT. The length of the CDR3 is 15 residues.

The chain employs TRBV7-2 and TRBJ1-3; D remains ambiguous. The CDR3 is 18 residues long. Germline V CDR1 and CDR2: SGHTA, FQGNSA. Trimming left V 5 bases short and J 0 bases short, with 20 bases between. The DNA for the CDR3 is TGTGCCAGCAGCCCTAGTGGTCGAGTCGCGAGCTCTGGAAACACCATATATTTT. Protein: CASSPSGRVASSGNTIYF.